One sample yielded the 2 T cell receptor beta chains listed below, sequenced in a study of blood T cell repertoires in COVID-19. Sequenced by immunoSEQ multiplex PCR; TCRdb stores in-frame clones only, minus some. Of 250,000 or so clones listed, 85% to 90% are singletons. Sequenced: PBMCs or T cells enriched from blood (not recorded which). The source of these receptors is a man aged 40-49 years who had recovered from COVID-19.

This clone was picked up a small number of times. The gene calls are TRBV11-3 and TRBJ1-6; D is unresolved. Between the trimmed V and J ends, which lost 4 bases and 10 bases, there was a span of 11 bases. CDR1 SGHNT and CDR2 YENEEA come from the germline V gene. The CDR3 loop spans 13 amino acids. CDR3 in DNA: TGTGCCAGCAGCTCCAGTCTAGGCTCACCCCTCCACTTT. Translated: CASSSSLGSPLHF.

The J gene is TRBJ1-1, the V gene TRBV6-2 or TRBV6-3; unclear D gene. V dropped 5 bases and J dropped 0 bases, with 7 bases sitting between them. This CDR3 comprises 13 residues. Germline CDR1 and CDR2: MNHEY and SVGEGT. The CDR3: CASSLSLNTEAFF. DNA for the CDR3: TGTGCCAGCAGTCTTTCCCTGAACACTGAAGCTTTCTTT.